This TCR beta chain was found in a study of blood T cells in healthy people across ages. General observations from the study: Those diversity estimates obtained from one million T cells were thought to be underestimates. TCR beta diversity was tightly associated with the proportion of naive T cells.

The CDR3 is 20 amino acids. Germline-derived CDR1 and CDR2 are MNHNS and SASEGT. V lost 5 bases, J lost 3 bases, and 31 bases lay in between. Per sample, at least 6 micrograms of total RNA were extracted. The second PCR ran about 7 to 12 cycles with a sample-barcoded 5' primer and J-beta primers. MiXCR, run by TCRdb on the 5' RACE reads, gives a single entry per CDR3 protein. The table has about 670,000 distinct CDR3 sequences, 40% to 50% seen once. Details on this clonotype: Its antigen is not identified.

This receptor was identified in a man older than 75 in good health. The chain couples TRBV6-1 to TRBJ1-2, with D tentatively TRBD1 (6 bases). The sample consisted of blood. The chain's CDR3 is CASSKRIPGRDTDRDYGYTF. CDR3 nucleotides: TGTGCCAGCAGTAAACGAATTCCAGGCCGGGACACCGATAGAGACTATGGCTACACCTTC.